Presented here are 20 T cell receptor beta chains from one specimen sequenced in a study of PD-L1 blockade in urothelial cancer. Indicated time point: pretreatment peripheral blood. TCRdb's copy holds only in-frame clones and misses some; the assay was immunoSEQ multiplex PCR. The sample includes around 130,000 clones, 84% of them seen just once. Sequenced here: PBMCs, sampled around atezolizumab (anti-PD-L1) treatment. Source of these receptors: a man in his fifties or sixties with urothelial cancer.

This clone has a handful of counts. The chain combines TRBV19 with TRBJ1-2; 7 nucleotides match TRBD1. Germline CDR1 is LNHDA and CDR2 is SQIVND (reference sequence). After removal of 1 base from V and 8 bases from J, the junction contained 10 bases not matched to a gene. The CDR3 spans 15 residues. Written as DNA, the CDR3 is TGTGCCAGTAGTATAGGGACCCCGACAGGGCACGGCTACACCTTC. Translated, it gives CASSIGTPTGHGYTF.

The gene calls are TRBV14 and TRBJ2-4; 9 positions agree with TRBD1. CDR3 size: 13 residues. The trim removed 0 bases at V and 12 bases at J, leaving 3 bases unmatched. Germline lookup yields CDR1 SGHDN and CDR2 FVKESK. The CDR3 region has the DNA TGTGCCAGCAGCCAAGACTGGACAGGGGATCAGTACTTC. As protein: CASSQDWTGDQYF.

The chain links TRBV28 to TRBJ2-2; D is perhaps TRBD1 (5 bases). V was pared by 2 bases and J by 4 bases, with 8 bases between. The CDR3 has 14 amino acids. Per germline, CDR1 MDHEN and CDR2 SYDVKM. CDR3 bases: TGTGCCAGCAGTTTACCCCAGGGCACCGGGGAGCTGTTTTTT. Its protein is CASSLPQGTGELFF.

The chain joins TRBV27 to TRBJ2-3, with D perhaps matching TRBD2 (5 bases). Trimming cost V 3 bases and J 3 bases, with 7 bases left between them. The germline CDR1 and CDR2 sequences are MNHEY and SMNVEV (reference sequence). CDR3 length: 13 amino acids. For the CDR3, the DNA is TGTGCCAGCAGTTTCAGAGGGACAGATACGCAGTATTTT. Translated: CASSFRGTDTQYF.

V gene TRBV2 combines with J gene TRBJ1-1, with 12 bases lining up with TRBD1. This CDR3 spans 16 amino acids. CDR1 and CDR2 from the germline V gene are SNHLY and FYNNEI. V lost 2 bases, J lost 5 bases, and 6 bases stayed unmatched. The CDR3 DNA reads as TGTGCCAGCAGTGAATCAGGGACAGGGGGCGTAACTGAAGCTTTCTTT. It specifies CASSESGTGGVTEAFF.

The chain joins TRBV2 to TRBJ1-4; TRBD1 matches 7 bases. V trimming: 1 base; J trimming: 8 bases; junction bases outside the gene matches: 10. Germline V gene lookup returns CDR1 SNHLY and CDR2 FYNNEI. The length of the CDR3 is 16 residues. This CDR3 reads CASSEVHRGSGEKLFF. CDR3 DNA sequence: TGTGCCAGCAGTGAAGTCCACAGGGGAAGTGGCGAAAAACTGTTTTTT.

This clone was counted once. This chain links TRBV28 with TRBJ2-1; TRBD2 matches 9 bases. This CDR3 spans 16 amino acids. Germline CDR1 reads MDHEN; CDR2 reads SYDVKM. Losses at the gene ends were 4 bases for V and 7 bases for J; bases not matched to a gene: 11. In DNA form, the CDR3 reads TGTGCCAGCAGTTCGTTTAGCGGGAGTAGCCGGAATGAGCAGTTCTTC. As protein: CASSSFSGSSRNEQFF. Complete variable domain (other parts from reference TRBV28 and TRBJ2-1): DVKVTQSSRYLVKRTGEKVFLECVQDMDHENMFWYRQDPGLGLRLIYFSYDVKMKEKGDIPEGYSVSREKKERFSLILESASTNQTSMYLCASSSFSGSSRNEQFFGPGTRLTVL.

J is TRBJ1-1 and V is TRBV2, with 7 nucleotides matching TRBD1. With 5 bases clipped from V and 3 bases from J, the junction kept 3 bases outside the gene matches. In germline, CDR1 is SNHLY, CDR2 FYNNEI. The CDR3 loop spans 13 amino acids. The CDR3 loop is CASSSDRDTEAFF. The CDR3 coding sequence is TGTGCCAGCAGTTCCGACAGGGACACTGAAGCTTTCTTT.

The rearrangement joins TRBV5-1 to TRBJ1-1; D not resolved. In germline, CDR1 is SGHRS, CDR2 YFSETQ. CDR3 length equals 15 residues. The germline V and J ends were trimmed by 1 base and 1 base, with 11 bases remaining between them. The CDR3 reads CASSLPPAENTEAFF. The CDR3 bases are TGCGCCAGCAGCTTGCCCCCGGCGGAGAACACTGAAGCTTTCTTT.

CDR3 protein: CASSFDRAHNQPQHF. The CDR3 nucleotides read TGTGCCAGTAGTTTCGACAGGGCCCACAATCAGCCCCAGCATTTT. The gene calls are TRBV19 and TRBJ1-5; TRBD1 agrees at 7 bases. The CDR3 length is 15 residues. V lost 5 bases to trimming and J lost 3 bases; unmatched junction nucleotides: 7. CDR1 LNHDA and CDR2 SQIVND come from the germline V gene (reference sequence).

The rearrangement joins TRBV7-8 to TRBJ1-2; 9 bases line up with TRBD1. V lost 5 bases and J lost 2; bases outside the gene matches: 15. Germline V gives CDR1 SGHVS, CDR2 FQNEAQ. The CDR3 runs 18 residues. This chain's CDR3 is CASSLQGAARGGNYGYTF. CDR3 DNA sequence: TGTGCCAGCAGCCTACAGGGGGCGGCCCGGGGTGGGAACTATGGCTACACCTTC.

In its sample, this clone was seen a few times. The CDR3 DNA follows: TGTGCCAGCAGCTTACGTCGGGGTTCCACAGATACGCAGTATTTT. It yields the protein CASSLRRGSTDTQYF. The rearrangement joins TRBV11-3 to TRBJ2-3; possibly TRBD2 for D (5 bases). The CDR3 is 15 amino acids. Per the germline V gene, CDR1 is SGHNT and CDR2 is YENEEA. Trimming took off 2 bases at V and 2 bases at J, with 11 bases between the two ends.

The chain joins TRBV5-6 to TRBJ2-2; maybe TRBD1 (5 bases). Per the germline V gene, CDR1 is SGHDT and CDR2 is YYEEEE. The CDR3 is 15 residues long. The V end lost 1 base, the J end lost 6 bases, and 13 bases lay between the germline ends. The CDR3 protein is CASSLFQGIAGELFF. The CDR3 nucleotides are TGTGCCAGCAGCTTGTTTCAGGGAATCGCCGGGGAGCTGTTTTTT. The full variable domain, with the rest looked up from reference TRBV5-6 and TRBJ2-2, is DAGVTQSPTHLIKTRGQQVTLRCSPKSGHDTVSWYQQALGQGPQFIFQYYEEEERQRGNFPDRFSGHQFPNYSSELNVNALLLGDSALYLCASSLFQGIAGELFFGEGSRLTVL.

The CDR3 is CASSLGRARALKETQYF. CDR3 nucleotide sequence: TGCGCCAGCAGCCTCGGGAGGGCTCGAGCCCTTAAAGAGACCCAGTACTTC. The chain employs TRBV4-1 and TRBJ2-5, with TRBD2 identical over 8 bases. Germline CDR1 is MGHRA and CDR2 is YSYEKL. The CDR3 extends over 17 amino acids. The V and J ends lost 4 bases and 3 bases, in that order; junction bases with no gene match: 13.

This clone came up a few times. This CDR3 is CASSSRPLFSQYF. The DNA of the CDR3 is TGTGCCAGCAGCTCCCGTCCCCTATTCTCCCAGTACTTC. The chain couples TRBV28 to TRBJ2-5; D ambiguous. The V end was cut by 6 bases, the J end by 9 bases, with 17 bases between. Germline V lookup: CDR1 MDHEN, CDR2 SYDVKM. This CDR3 contains 13 residues.

This clone has just a few counts. V is TRBV9 and J is TRBJ2-3; 7 positions match TRBD2. This CDR3 is 16 amino acids long. J was trimmed by 7 bases and V by 3 bases; bases with no gene match: 14. CDR1 and CDR2 from the germline V gene are SGDLS and YYNGEE. CDR3 sequence (DNA): TGTGCCAGCAGCGGACCTGGACTAGACCCACGGAATACGCAGTATTTT. This codes for CASSGPGLDPRNTQYF.

The chain employs TRBV27 and TRBJ1-2; 12 bases are a match to TRBD1. Germline-derived CDR1 and CDR2 are MNHEY and SMNVEV (reference sequence). The CDR3 runs to 18 residues. After removal of 4 bases from V and 2 bases from J, the junction contained 11 bases not matched to a gene. This CDR3 is CASSSGTGGAYTNYGYTF. CDR3 nucleotide sequence: TGTGCCAGCAGTTCCGGGACAGGGGGCGCCTACACAAACTATGGCTACACCTTC.

The chain recombines TRBV6-4 with TRBJ1-6, with 10 bases that match TRBD1. The J segment lost 10 bases and the V segment lost 6 bases, leaving 6 bases of the junction unmatched. The CDR3 has 14 residues. Germline V gene lookup returns CDR1 MRHNA and CDR2 SNTAGT. CDR3 in DNA: TGTGCCAGCAGCCGGGACAGGGGCAGATCACCCCTCCACTTT. This codes for CASSRDRGRSPLHF.

The chain recombines TRBV10-3 with TRBJ2-1; 8 nucleotides agree with TRBD1. Germline CDR1 is ENHRY and CDR2 is SYGVKD. V lost 0 bases to trimming and J lost 9 bases; unmatched junction nucleotides: 4. The CDR3 spans 14 residues. The CDR3 sequence: CAISESSGGGEQFF. The CDR3 DNA sequence: TGTGCCATCAGTGAGTCATCAGGGGGCGGTGAGCAGTTCTTC.

Note on this clone: The sample has other DNA sequences that encode this CDR3 too. V gene TRBV30 combines with J gene TRBJ2-7, with 8 positions matching TRBD1. With V trimmed by 5 bases and J by 2 bases, 2 bases remained unmatched. This CDR3 has 12 residues. CDR1 is GTSNPN, CDR2 SVGIG, per germline (reference sequence). CDR3 sequence reads: CAWGQGPYEQYF. In nucleotides, the CDR3 is TGTGCCTGGGGACAGGGTCCCTACGAGCAGTACTTC.